This entry lists 27 T cell receptor beta chains sequenced from one sample in a study of CD8+CD57+ T cells in acquired aplastic anemia. Previously, flow cytometry had revealed CD8+CD57+ cell expansion in the patients chosen for sequencing. Investigators profiled TCR beta VDJ and CDR3 from genomic DNA template. TCRdb re-derived calls from the reads in MiXCR, one entry per CDR3 protein. The sample contains about 160,000 distinct CDR3 sequences, about two thirds of which appear only once. Sequencing input: sorted CD4+, CD8+, or CD8+CD57+ T cells (not recorded which) from PBMCs. These receptors originate from a human donor with aplastic anemia.

The chain has TRBV12-3 or TRBV12-4 and TRBJ2-7; D might be TRBD1 (5 bases). The CDR3 consists of 14 residues. V dropped 4 bases and J dropped 3 bases, with 13 bases sitting between them. The chain's CDR3 is CASSYLRDSYEQYF. In nucleotides, the CDR3 is TGTGCCAGCAGTTACCTTCGAGACAGCTACGAGCAGTACTTC.

The table lists this clonotype with a few counts. The chain employs TRBV25-1 and TRBJ2-1; D call uncertain. The CDR3 totals 11 residues. V was shortened by 7 bases and J by 4 bases, with 5 bases between the two germline ends. Germline assignment: CDR1 MGHDK and CDR2 SYGVNS. CDR3 loop: CASTAYNEQFF. The CDR3 nucleotides are TGTGCCAGCACGGCATACAATGAGCAGTTCTTC.

DNA of the CDR3: TGTGCCAGCAGCGTTTCCCCGGGACTAGGCCAAGAGACCCAGTACTTC. Protein: CASSVSPGLGQETQYF. The chain combines TRBV9 with TRBJ2-5, with 8 positions matching TRBD2. The length of the CDR3 is 16 residues. Germline V gene sequence: CDR1 SGDLS, CDR2 YYNGEE. The J segment lost 1 base and the V segment lost 2 bases, leaving 7 bases of the junction unmatched.

V usage is TRBV10-3 and J usage is TRBJ2-3; D is perhaps TRBD1 (6 bases). V was clipped by 11 bases and J by 2 bases, with 23 bases between them. Looked up from germline, CDR1 is ENHRY and CDR2 is SYGVKD. The CDR3 spans 16 residues. The CDR3 bases are TGTGCCTCCCGAGGGGCCCCAACAGGGTACACAGATACGCAGTATTTT. Translation gives CASRGAPTGYTDTQYF.

V gene TRBV7-3 combines with J gene TRBJ2-3, with D hard to call. Germline CDR1 reads SGHTA; CDR2 reads FQGTGA. V was trimmed by 5 bases and J by 4 bases, leaving 13 bases between them. The CDR3 has 14 residues. CDR3 loop: CASSPSGGADTQYF. Here the CDR3 DNA reads TGTGCCAGCAGCCCCAGTGGTGGTGCAGATACGCAGTATTTT.

There are many counts of this clonotype. The gene calls are TRBV10-1 and TRBJ1-1; a possible D gene is TRBD1 (6 bases). Germline loops: CDR1 WNHNN, CDR2 SYGVQD (reference sequence). V was cut by 5 bases and J by 5 bases, with 18 bases left in between. This CDR3 is 15 amino acids long. The CDR3 sequence is CASSPQGGLETEAFF. In DNA form, the CDR3 reads TGCGCCAGCAGTCCACAAGGGGGGTTGGAGACTGAAGCTTTCTTT.

The chain links TRBV19 to TRBJ2-1; TRBD2 aligns across 14 bases. This CDR3 contains 16 residues. Germline assignment: CDR1 LNHDA and CDR2 SQIVND (reference sequence). V lost 4 bases and J lost 6; bases outside the gene matches: 5. The DNA of the CDR3 is TGTGCCAGTAGTACGACTAGCGGGAGGGCCCTCAATGAGCAGTTCTTC. This sequence encodes CASSTTSGRALNEQFF.

The chain joins TRBV20-1 to TRBJ2-1, with unresolved D. Germline lookup yields CDR1 DFQATT and CDR2 SNEGSKA (reference sequence). The V end was cut by 6 bases, the J end by 6 bases, with 12 bases between. The CDR3 runs to 12 residues. DNA for the CDR3: TGCAGTGCGCGGAGTCAAGGCAATGAGCAGTTCTTC. It codes for CSARSQGNEQFF.

This chain connects TRBV13 to TRBJ2-7; TRBD2 matches at 10 bases. The CDR3 covers 15 residues. The germline CDR1 and CDR2 sequences are PRHDT and FYEKMQ (reference sequence). V lost 4 bases, J lost 4 bases, and 7 bases stayed unmatched. CDR3 bases: TGTGCCAGCAGCTCCCCGCTAGCGGGAGATTACGAGCAGTACTTC. It yields the protein CASSSPLAGDYEQYF. The entire variable domain, with the rest obtained from reference TRBV13 and TRBJ2-7, is as follows: AAGVIQSPRHLIKEKRETATLKCYPIPRHDTVYWYQQGPGQDPQFLISFYEKMQSDKGSIPDRFSAQQFSDYHSELNMSSLELGDSALYFCASSSPLAGDYEQYFGPGTRLTVT.

The rearrangement uses TRBV20-1 and TRBJ2-5; 11 bases fit TRBD1. The germline CDR1 and CDR2 sequences are DFQATT and SNEGSKA (reference sequence). The ends lost 0 bases at V and 3 bases at J; junction bases unmatched: 3. The CDR3 is 15 residues long. The CDR3 protein is CSAREDRGPEETQYF. In nucleotides, the CDR3 is TGCAGTGCTAGAGAGGACAGGGGGCCCGAAGAGACCCAGTACTTC.

The chain carries TRBV12-3 or TRBV12-4 and TRBJ2-3; D may be TRBD1 (6 bases). The ends were cut back, 5 bases at V and 3 bases at J, with 18 bases in the middle. The CDR3 is 16 residues long. CDR3 protein: CASSPLNRVRTDTQYF. The CDR3 nucleotides read TGTGCCAGCAGTCCCTTAAACAGGGTGCGGACAGATACGCAGTATTTT.

The rearrangement uses TRBV5-6 and TRBJ1-2, with no clear D. The CDR3 length is 13 residues. The germline V and J ends were trimmed by 0 bases and 4 bases, with 7 bases remaining between them. CDR1 and CDR2 from the germline V gene are SGHDT and YYEEEE. The CDR3 loop is CASSLARGYGYTF. Here the CDR3 DNA reads TGTGCCAGCAGCTTGGCCAGAGGCTATGGCTACACCTTC.

The chain employs TRBV29-1 and TRBJ2-1; the D gene could be TRBD1 or TRBD2 (5 bases each). The CDR3 is made up of 15 amino acids. Trimming removed 2 bases from V and 5 bases from J, with 16 bases in between. CDR1 and CDR2 from the germline V gene are SQVTM and ANQGSEA. Here the CDR3 reads CSVECSGTDNNEQFF. In nucleotides, the CDR3 is TGCAGCGTTGAATGCAGTGGGACGGATAACAATGAGCAGTTCTTC.

In the case of this clonotype: A read error may produce the germline difference seen at one junction end. The chain joins TRBV10-3 to TRBJ2-5, with D tentatively TRBD1 (6 bases). This CDR3 comprises 17 residues. Germline V gives CDR1 ENHRY, CDR2 SYGVKD. The DNA of the CDR3 is TGTGCCATCAGTGAGGAGGGAACAGGGCCGAACCAAGAGGCCCAGTACTTC. This codes for CAISEEGTGPNQEAQYF.

The chain is built from TRBV2 and TRBJ2-7, with 8 positions matching TRBD2. Germline values: CDR1 SNHLY, CDR2 FYNNEI. The CDR3 covers 15 residues. The V segment lost 5 bases and the J segment 3 bases; nucleotides outside the gene matches: 9. The CDR3 spells CASSSPGLERYEQYF. The CDR3 bases are TGTGCCAGCAGTAGTCCGGGACTAGAGCGCTACGAGCAGTACTTC.

The rearrangement links TRBV19 to TRBJ1-6; a possible D gene is TRBD1 (5 bases). Trimming stripped 6 bases from V and 1 base from J, with 13 bases between. This CDR3 has 16 residues. CDR1 and CDR2 (germline): LNHDA, SQIVND (reference sequence). CDR3 sequence reads: CASRSQDGSYNSPLHF. The CDR3 DNA follows: TGTGCCAGTAGGTCACAGGACGGATCCTATAATTCACCCCTCCACTTT.

The V and J genes are TRBV11-1 and TRBJ2-7, with D possibly TRBD2 on 5 matching bases. CDR1 is SGHAT, CDR2 FQDESV, per germline (reference sequence). CDR3 length: 17 residues. V lost 5 bases, J lost 3 bases, and 23 bases lay in between. The CDR3 here is CASSLDLTGIPLYEQYF. The CDR3 nucleotides are TGTGCCAGCAGCCTAGACTTAACGGGGATCCCTCTCTACGAGCAGTACTTC.

This clonotype has only one observation. The genes are TRBV11-2 and TRBJ1-4; no definite D call. The length of the CDR3 is 14 residues. In germline, CDR1 is SGHAT, CDR2 FQNNGV. V dropped 3 bases and J dropped 0 bases, with 5 bases sitting between them. The CDR3 coding sequence is TGTGCCAGCAGCTTTTATGCAACTAATGAAAAACTGTTTTTT. This codes for CASSFYATNEKLFF.

The V call is TRBV9, the J call TRBJ2-7, with a tentative D call TRBD2 (5 bases). V was trimmed by 4 bases and J by 3 bases, leaving 17 bases between them. The CDR3 extends over 15 amino acids. Looked up from germline, CDR1 is SGDLS and CDR2 is YYNGEE. This chain's CDR3 is CASSPLGTGIYEQYF. The CDR3 DNA follows: TGTGCCAGCAGCCCTTTAGGAACGGGGATCTACGAGCAGTACTTC.

To note about this clonotype: The germline gene is not matched at one end of the junction; a read error may be the cause. V and J are TRBV10-2 and TRBJ2-7; D possibly corresponds to TRBD1 (5 bases). The CDR3 has 13 residues. The germline V gene has CDR1 WSHSY and CDR2 SAAADI. The CDR3 DNA reads TGTGCCAGCAGTTACAGGTTCAGAGGCGAGCAGTACTTC. It encodes CASSYRFRGEQYF.

This clonotype was found many times. The chain is built from TRBV20-1 and TRBJ2-4, with D unclear. The CDR3 runs to 13 residues. Germline V gives CDR1 DFQATT, CDR2 SNEGSKA (reference sequence). V was pared by 4 bases and J by 4 bases, with 11 bases between. As DNA, the CDR3 is TGCAGTGCTACCCGACAAGGGAAAAACATTCAGTACTTC. Its protein is CSATRQGKNIQYF.

Concerning this clonotype itself: One end of the junction fails to match germline, which may point to a read error. This chain connects TRBV20-1 to TRBJ2-2; the match to TRBD2 covers 8 bases. Germline CDR1 reads DFQATT; CDR2 reads SNEGSKA (reference sequence). The CDR3 has 16 amino acids. CDR3 sequence: CSARETSGGDTGKLFF. The CDR3 DNA reads as TGCAGTGCTAGAGAGACCAGCGGGGGAGACACCGGGAAGCTGTTCTTC.

The sample holds one count of this clonotype. The chain recombines TRBV7-3 with TRBJ2-3; tentatively, D is TRBD2 (5 bases). Looked up from germline, CDR1 is SGHTA and CDR2 is FQGTGA. This CDR3 region has 16 residues. Trimming cost V 2 bases and J 1 base, with 13 bases left between them. The CDR3 DNA follows: TGTGCCAGCAGCTTAGGAGGTAGCGTGGGCACAGATACGCAGTATTTT. Translation: CASSLGGSVGTDTQYF.

This clonotype was counted between two and nine times. A much more abundant neighbour one base away suggests this may be a read error. The chain uses TRBV6-1 and TRBJ2-7; 12 bases are a match to TRBD1. V was clipped by 6 bases and J by 4 bases; unmatched bases: 7. This CDR3 has 15 amino acids. The germline V gene has CDR1 MNHNS and CDR2 SASEGT. The CDR3 nucleotides are TGTGCCAGCAGCCCGGGACAGGGGGCCAATTACGAGCAGTACTTC. This translates into CASSPGQGANYEQYF.

About this clonotype itself: This CDR3 fails to terminate in the conserved phenylalanine or tryptophan, so it likely reflects a read error. It is unclear where the CDR3 begins or ends on the DNA, so no DNA is shown, and the CDR3 is as TCRdb lists it. The chain has TRBV20-1 and TRBJ2-7; no check of the table's D call, TRBD2, against the DNA was made. The germline gives CDR1 DFQATT, CDR2 SNEGSKA (reference sequence). Counting both end residues, the CDR3 totals 10 amino acids. The chain's CDR3 is CSAHSGLEYL.

This chain links TRBV19 with TRBJ2-2, with 12 bases aligning to TRBD2. The CDR3 is made up of 16 amino acids. The V gene end was trimmed by 9 bases and the J gene end by 4 bases; junction bases not matched to a gene: 9. Looked up from germline, CDR1 is LNHDA and CDR2 is SQIVND (reference sequence). This chain's CDR3 is CASEGLAGIPTGELFF. Here the CDR3 DNA reads TGTGCCAGCGAGGGACTAGCGGGTATCCCCACCGGGGAGCTGTTTTTT.

This CDR3 is CASSYGIAGGRETQYF. The CDR3 DNA is TGTGCCAGCAGCTACGGGATAGCGGGGGGCCGAGAGACCCAGTACTTC. J is TRBJ2-5 and V is TRBV7-9, with 10 positions matching TRBD2. The trim removed 4 bases at V and 4 bases at J, leaving 9 bases unmatched. CDR3 length: 16 amino acids. Looked up from germline, CDR1 is SEHNR and CDR2 is FQNEAQ (reference sequence).